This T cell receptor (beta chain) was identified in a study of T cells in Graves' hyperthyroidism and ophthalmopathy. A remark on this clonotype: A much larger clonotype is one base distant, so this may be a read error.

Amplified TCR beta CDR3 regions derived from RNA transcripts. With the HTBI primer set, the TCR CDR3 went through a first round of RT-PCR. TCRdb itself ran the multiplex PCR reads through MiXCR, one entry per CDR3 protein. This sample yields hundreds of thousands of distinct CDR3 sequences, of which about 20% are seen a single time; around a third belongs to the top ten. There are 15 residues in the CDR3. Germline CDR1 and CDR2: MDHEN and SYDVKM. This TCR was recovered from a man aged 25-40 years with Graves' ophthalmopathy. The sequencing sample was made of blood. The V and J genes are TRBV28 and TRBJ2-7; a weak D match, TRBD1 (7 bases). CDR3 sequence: CASSSLEGASYEQCF. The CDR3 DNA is TGTGCCAGCAGTTCCCTGGAGGGGGCGAGCTACGAGCAGTGCTTC. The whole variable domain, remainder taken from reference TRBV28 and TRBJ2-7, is DVKVTQSSRYLVKRTGEKVFLECVQDMDHENMFWYRQDPGLGLRLIYFSYDVKMKEKGDIPEGYSVSREKKERFSLILESASTNQTSMYLCASSSLEGASYEQCFGPGTRLTVT.